A single TCR beta chain is shown here with its context. The antigen is undetermined. CDR1 is MNHGY and CDR2 is SVAAGI in the germline V gene. The J segment lost 3 bases and the V segment lost 6 bases, leaving 6 bases of the junction unmatched. This CDR3 region has 14 residues. This sample was taken from a study of graft-versus-host responses after intestinal transplantation. Findings and limits, study-wide: The marrow of recipients harbored GvH clones, and ileum or blood showed some of them first.

TCRdb's table, derived via immunoSEQ multiplex PCR, lists solely in-frame clones and lacks some. Of 9,500 to 15,000 clones listed, 85% to 95% are singletons. The TCR comes from a human patient who received an intestinal transplant, so some T cells may come from the graft donor. Specimen: PBMCs, collected around 110 days after intestinal transplant. This chain joins TRBV6-9 and TRBJ2-7; 9 nucleotides align to TRBD2. The CDR3 sequence: CASSPRLADYEQYF. In DNA, the CDR3 is TGTGCCAGCAGCCCTCGACTAGCGGACTACGAGCAGTACTTC.